Given below is one T cell receptor (beta chain) in context. As yet, its antigen is unknown. The sample is drawn from a study of T cells in localized non-small cell lung cancer. Study conclusions and caveats: Among blood samples, higher T cell density accompanied longer overall survival. The study sequenced only one region of the tumor. As a result, intratumor heterogeneity could not be excluded and remains possible. Uninvolved adjacent lung had higher T cell clonality than tumor and all other tissues.

TCRdb's copy holds only in-frame clones and misses some; the assay was immunoSEQ multiplex PCR. The sample consists of some 7,700 clones, about 91% of them appearing once. V was clipped by 3 bases and J by 3 bases, with 2 bases between them. This CDR3 contains 10 residues. Germline values: CDR1 DFQATT, CDR2 SNEGSKA (reference sequence). The receptor was isolated from a male donor older than 55 with stage II lung adenocarcinoma. The chain recombines TRBV20-1 with TRBJ1-2; no clear D gene. The specimen comprised peripheral blood mononuclear cells, sampled before any cancer treatment. The CDR3 bases are TGCAGTGCTAGTCACTATGGCTACACCTTC. It codes for CSASHYGYTF.